The rows below give T cell receptor beta chains drawn from one sample of a study of control samples from healthy donors and cancer patients. The table came from immunoSEQ multiplex PCR; TCRdb's copy has only in-frame clones and leaves some out. The sample lists tens of thousands of clones; around 90% were seen once. The sequencing sample was made of PBMCs. These receptors originate from a man aged 35 to 55 with colorectal cancer. The conserved cysteine and the conserved F or W are not part of the CDR3 here. Only part of the rows carry a size: once, few, many, or a class if the clone is expanded.

v_call: TRBV27
clone_size: .
cdr3_aa: ASSFGGGAEQF

v_call: TRBV24-1
clone_size: .
cdr3_aa: ATSDYGAGEQPQH

v_call: TRBV15
clone_size: .
cdr3_aa: ATSREATDAYEQY

v_call: TRBV28
clone_size: .
cdr3_aa: ASSLPAFNDEQF

v_call: TRBV19
clone_size: .
cdr3_aa: ASSEGGGSPQETQY

v_call: TRBV11-3
clone_size: .
cdr3_aa: ASSLEGWHEQF

v_call: TRBV9
clone_size: once
cdr3_aa: ASSGRGWSGTNTGELF

v_call: TRBV27
clone_size: .
cdr3_aa: ASSPRTVGTEAF

v_call: TRBV7-2
clone_size: .
cdr3_aa: ASSLAQRGTYGYT

v_call: TRBV11-2
clone_size: .
cdr3_aa: ASSSRGRWKETQY

v_call: TRBV24-1
clone_size: few
cdr3_aa: ATSDLLRRDRGGQETQY

v_call: TRBV7-9
clone_size: .
cdr3_aa: ASSLARTASTNEKLF

v_call: TRBV24-1
clone_size: .
cdr3_aa: ATSDSSGTGYNKQF

v_call: TRBV11-2
clone_size: .
cdr3_aa: ASSRRDSVNYGYT

v_call: TRBV18
clone_size: once
cdr3_aa: ASSPTAPMNTEAF

v_call: TRBV5-1
clone_size: .
cdr3_aa: ASSWGQGSGELF

v_call: TRBV30
clone_size: .
cdr3_aa: AWSPGLAGLNEQF

v_call: TRBV3-1/TRBV3-2
clone_size: .
cdr3_aa: ASSQISPFLGTDTQY

v_call: TRBV12-5
clone_size: once
cdr3_aa: ASGTERGKFENEQF

v_call: TRBV7-3
clone_size: .
cdr3_aa: ASSRTSGYNEQF

v_call: TRBV28
clone_size: .
cdr3_aa: ASSFETGIYTEAF

v_call: TRBV7-2
clone_size: .
cdr3_aa: ASSLASGAGSPLH

v_call: TRBV3-1/TRBV3-2
clone_size: .
cdr3_aa: ASSQGTSGRTGEQY

v_call: TRBV19
clone_size: .
cdr3_aa: ASSIDGMAYEQY

v_call: TRBV24-1
clone_size: .
cdr3_aa: ATSDGSTVNTEAF

v_call: TRBV5-4
clone_size: .
cdr3_aa: ASSFTLVAAARSRSPLH

v_call: TRBV19
clone_size: once
cdr3_aa: ASSKEVLSYNEQF

v_call: TRBV29-1
clone_size: .
cdr3_aa: SVEDSGAGNTEAF

v_call: TRBV24-1
clone_size: .
cdr3_aa: ATSETGGANTGELF

v_call: TRBV10-3
clone_size: .
cdr3_aa: AISGFRQGAYEQY

v_call: TRBV7-9
clone_size: .
cdr3_aa: ASSDVTGELF

v_call: TRBV5-8
clone_size: .
cdr3_aa: ASRRMGGAGANVLT

v_call: TRBV7-9
clone_size: .
cdr3_aa: ASSLAQIYGYT

v_call: TRBV19
clone_size: once
cdr3_aa: ASSIRSVYSNQPQH

v_call: TRBV5-1
clone_size: .
cdr3_aa: ASSPGTTSETQY

v_call: TRBV6-6
clone_size: .
cdr3_aa: AGSRRPGQGYPWGTGELF

v_call: TRBV10-2
clone_size: .
cdr3_aa: ASSVGGGYNEQF

v_call: TRBV30
clone_size: .
cdr3_aa: AWKLVKGRNSPLH

v_call: TRBV9
clone_size: .
cdr3_aa: ASSPTSAPTRNEQF

v_call: TRBV5-4
clone_size: .
cdr3_aa: ASTGQSPMNTEAF

v_call: TRBV25-1
clone_size: .
cdr3_aa: ASSESRFEAF

v_call: TRBV30
clone_size: .
cdr3_aa: ACRQGQGRVSPLH

v_call: TRBV4-3
clone_size: .
cdr3_aa: ASSQEGAGQGGETQY

v_call: TRBV11-3
clone_size: .
cdr3_aa: ASSLYRGPQETQY